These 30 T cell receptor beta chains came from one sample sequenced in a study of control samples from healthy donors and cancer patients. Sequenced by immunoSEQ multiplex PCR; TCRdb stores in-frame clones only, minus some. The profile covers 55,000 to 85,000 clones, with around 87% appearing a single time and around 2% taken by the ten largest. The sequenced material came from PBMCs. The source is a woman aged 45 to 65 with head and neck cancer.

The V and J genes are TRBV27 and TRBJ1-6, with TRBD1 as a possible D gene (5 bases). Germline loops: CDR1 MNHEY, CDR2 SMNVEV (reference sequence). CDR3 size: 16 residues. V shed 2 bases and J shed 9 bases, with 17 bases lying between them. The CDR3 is CASSLQGRTFTSPLHF. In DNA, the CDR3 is TGTGCCAGCAGTTTACAGGGTCGGACTTTCACTTCACCCCTCCACTTT.

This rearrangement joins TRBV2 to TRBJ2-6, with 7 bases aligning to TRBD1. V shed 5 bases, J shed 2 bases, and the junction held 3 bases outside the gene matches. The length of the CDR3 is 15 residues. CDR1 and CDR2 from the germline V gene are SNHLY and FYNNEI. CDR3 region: CASSIGQAGANVLTF. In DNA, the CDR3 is TGTGCCAGCAGTATCGGACAGGCTGGGGCCAACGTCCTGACTTTC.

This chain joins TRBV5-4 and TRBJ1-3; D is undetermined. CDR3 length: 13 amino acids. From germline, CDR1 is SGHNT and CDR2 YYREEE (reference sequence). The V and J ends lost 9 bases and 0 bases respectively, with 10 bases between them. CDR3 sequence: CATHPSSGNTIYF. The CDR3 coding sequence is TGTGCCACCCACCCGAGCTCTGGAAACACCATATATTTT.

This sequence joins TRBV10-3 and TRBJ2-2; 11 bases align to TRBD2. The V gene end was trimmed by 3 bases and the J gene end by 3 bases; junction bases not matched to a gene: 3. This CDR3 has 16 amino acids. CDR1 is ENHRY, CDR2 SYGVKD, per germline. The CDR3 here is CAISDPTSGDTGELFF. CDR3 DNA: TGTGCCATCAGTGACCCGACTAGCGGGGACACCGGGGAGCTGTTTTTT.

The CDR3 region has the DNA TGCGCCAGCAGCTTTGGGACAGGCCCCTTCTACGAGCAGTACTTC. Translated: CASSFGTGPFYEQYF. The J gene is TRBJ2-7, the V gene TRBV5-1, with 8 bases aligning to TRBD1. Germline trimming cut 2 bases from V and 3 bases from J; bases unmatched to any gene: 7. The V gene's germline CDR1 is SGHRS and CDR2 YFSETQ. This CDR3 region has 15 residues.

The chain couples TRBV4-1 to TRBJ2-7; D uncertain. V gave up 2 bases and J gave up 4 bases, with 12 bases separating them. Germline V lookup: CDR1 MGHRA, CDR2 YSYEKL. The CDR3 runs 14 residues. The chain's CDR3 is CASSQLNGYYEQYF. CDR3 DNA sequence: TGCGCCAGCAGCCAATTAAACGGTTATTACGAGCAGTACTTC.

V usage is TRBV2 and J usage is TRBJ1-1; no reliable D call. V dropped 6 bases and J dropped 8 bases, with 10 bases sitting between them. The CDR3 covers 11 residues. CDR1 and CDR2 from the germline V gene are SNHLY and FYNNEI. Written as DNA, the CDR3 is TGTGCCAGCAGCCCTTACAGCGAAGCTTTCTTT. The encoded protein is CASSPYSEAFF.

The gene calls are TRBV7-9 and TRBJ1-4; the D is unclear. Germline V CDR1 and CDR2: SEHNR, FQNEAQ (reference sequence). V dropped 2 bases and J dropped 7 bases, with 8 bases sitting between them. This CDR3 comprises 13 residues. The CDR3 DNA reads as TGTGCCAGCAGCTTAAGAGCTGGTGAAAAACTGTTTTTT. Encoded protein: CASSLRAGEKLFF.

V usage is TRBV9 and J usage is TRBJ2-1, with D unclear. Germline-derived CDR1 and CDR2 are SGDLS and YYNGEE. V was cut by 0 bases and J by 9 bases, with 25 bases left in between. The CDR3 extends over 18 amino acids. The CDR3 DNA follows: TGTGCCAGCAGCGTAGGGCTTAATTCGAGAGTCCCCGCTACTGAGCAGTTCTTC. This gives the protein CASSVGLNSRVPATEQFF.

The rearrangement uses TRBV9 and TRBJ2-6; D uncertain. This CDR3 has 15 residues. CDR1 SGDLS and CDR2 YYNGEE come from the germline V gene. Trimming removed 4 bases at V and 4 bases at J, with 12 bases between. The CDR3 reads CASSLGSLGANVLTF. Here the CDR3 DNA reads TGTGCCAGCAGCCTCGGCTCCCTGGGGGCCAACGTCCTGACTTTC.

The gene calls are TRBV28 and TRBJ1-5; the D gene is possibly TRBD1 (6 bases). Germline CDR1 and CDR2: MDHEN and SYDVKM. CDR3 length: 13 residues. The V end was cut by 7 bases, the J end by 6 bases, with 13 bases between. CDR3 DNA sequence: TGTGCCAGCACCGTACAGGGTATTCAGCCCCAGCATTTT. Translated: CASTVQGIQPQHF.

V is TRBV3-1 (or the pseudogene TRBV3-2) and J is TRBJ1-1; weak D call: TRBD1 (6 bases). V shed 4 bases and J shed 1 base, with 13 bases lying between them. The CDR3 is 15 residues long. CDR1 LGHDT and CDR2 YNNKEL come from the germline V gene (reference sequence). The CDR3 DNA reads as TGTGCCAGCAGCCCGACCGTGGGGGCGAACACTGAAGCTTTCTTT. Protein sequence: CASSPTVGANTEAFF.

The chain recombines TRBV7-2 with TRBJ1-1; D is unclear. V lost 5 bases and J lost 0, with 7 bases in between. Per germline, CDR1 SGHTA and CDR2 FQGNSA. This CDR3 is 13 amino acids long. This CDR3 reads CASSSLVNTEAFF. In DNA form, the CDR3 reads TGTGCCAGCAGCAGTCTTGTGAACACTGAAGCTTTCTTT.

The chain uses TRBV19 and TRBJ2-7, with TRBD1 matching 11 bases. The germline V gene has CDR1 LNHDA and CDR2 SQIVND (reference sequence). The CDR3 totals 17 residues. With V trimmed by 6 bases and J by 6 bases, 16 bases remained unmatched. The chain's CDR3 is CASSPFRRGQGAVEQYF. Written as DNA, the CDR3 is TGTGCCAGTAGCCCCTTCCGCCGCGGACAGGGGGCTGTCGAGCAGTACTTC.

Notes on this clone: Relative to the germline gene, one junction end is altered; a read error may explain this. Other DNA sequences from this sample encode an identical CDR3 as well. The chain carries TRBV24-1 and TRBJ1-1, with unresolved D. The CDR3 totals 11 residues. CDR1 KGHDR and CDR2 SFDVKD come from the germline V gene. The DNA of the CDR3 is TGTGCCACCTCTATGAACACTGAGGCTTTCTTT. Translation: CATSMNTEAFF.

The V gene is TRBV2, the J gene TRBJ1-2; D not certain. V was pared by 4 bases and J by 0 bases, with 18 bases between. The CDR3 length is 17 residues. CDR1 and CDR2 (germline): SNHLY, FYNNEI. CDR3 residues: CASSVDVATAANYGYTF. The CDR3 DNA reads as TGTGCCAGCAGTGTTGATGTTGCGACCGCTGCTAACTATGGCTACACCTTC.

The CDR3 here is CSAGGLQTNTGELFF. CDR3 nucleotides: TGCAGCGCTGGGGGACTTCAGACGAACACCGGGGAGCTGTTTTTT. The chain couples TRBV29-1 to TRBJ2-2; D may be TRBD2 (6 bases). CDR3 length: 15 amino acids. V lost 7 bases and J lost 0, with 15 bases in between. Germline V gene sequence: CDR1 SQVTM, CDR2 ANQGSEA.

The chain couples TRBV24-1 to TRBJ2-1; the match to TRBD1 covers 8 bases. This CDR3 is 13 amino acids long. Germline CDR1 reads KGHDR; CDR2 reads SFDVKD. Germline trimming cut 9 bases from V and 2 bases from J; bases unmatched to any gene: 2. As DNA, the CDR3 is TGTGCCACCGGACAGGGAGCCTACAATGAGCAGTTCTTC. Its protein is CATGQGAYNEQFF.

The CDR3 is CASSPRDGANVLTF. The CDR3 DNA reads as TGTGCCAGCAGCCCACGTGATGGGGCCAACGTCCTGACTTTC. V usage is TRBV14 and J usage is TRBJ2-6; D is undetermined. Germline V gene sequence: CDR1 SGHDN, CDR2 FVKESK. Trimming pared 4 bases from V and 3 bases from J, leaving 7 bases between. The CDR3 spans 14 residues.

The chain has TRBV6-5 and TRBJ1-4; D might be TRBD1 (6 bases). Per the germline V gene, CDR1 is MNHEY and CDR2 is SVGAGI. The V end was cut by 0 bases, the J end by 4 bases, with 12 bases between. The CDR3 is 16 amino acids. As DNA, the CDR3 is TGTGCCAGCAGTTACTCCTACGGGACATTTAATGAAAAACTGTTTTTT. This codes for CASSYSYGTFNEKLFF.

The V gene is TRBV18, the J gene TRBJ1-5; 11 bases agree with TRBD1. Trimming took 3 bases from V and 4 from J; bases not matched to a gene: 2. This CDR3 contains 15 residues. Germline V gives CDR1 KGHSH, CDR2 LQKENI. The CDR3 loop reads CASSPGTGGNQPQHF. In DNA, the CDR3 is TGTGCCAGCTCACCCGGGACAGGGGGAAATCAGCCCCAGCATTTT.

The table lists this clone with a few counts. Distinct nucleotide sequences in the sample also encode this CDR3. The CDR3 coding sequence is TGTGCCAGCAGCTTAGGTAAGAACACTGAAGCTTTCTTT. Translating it yields CASSLGKNTEAFF. The V call is TRBV7-8, the J call TRBJ1-1; D is undetermined. This CDR3 has 13 amino acids. Germline-derived CDR1 and CDR2 are SGHVS and FQNEAQ. Deletions cut 1 base from V and 1 base from J, with 4 bases between. Combining the CDR3 with reference TRBV7-8 and TRBJ1-1 gives the whole variable domain GAGVSQSPRYKVAKRGQDVALRCDPISGHVSLFWYQQALGQGPEFLTYFQNEAQLDKSGLPSDRFFAERPEGSVSTLKIQRTQQEDSAVYLCASSLGKNTEAFFGQGTRLTVV.

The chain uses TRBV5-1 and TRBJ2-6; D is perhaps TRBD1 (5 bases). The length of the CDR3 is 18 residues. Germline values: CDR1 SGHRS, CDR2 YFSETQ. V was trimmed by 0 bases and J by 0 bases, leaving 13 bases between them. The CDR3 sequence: CASSLGSGIRSGANVLTF. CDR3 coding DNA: TGCGCCAGCAGCTTGGGGTCAGGGATCCGCTCTGGGGCCAACGTCCTGACTTTC.

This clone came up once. CDR3 sequence reads: CAWTSGGSQPQHF. The CDR3 region has the DNA TGTGCCTGGACCAGCGGGGGGAGTCAGCCCCAGCATTTT. The rearrangement uses TRBV30 and TRBJ1-5, with D possibly being TRBD1 (5 bases). The germline V gene has CDR1 GTSNPN and CDR2 SVGIG (reference sequence). V gave up 4 bases and J gave up 6 bases, with 13 bases separating them. The CDR3 totals 13 residues. The full variable domain, completed using reference TRBV30 and TRBJ1-5, is SQTIHQWPATLVQPVGSPLSLECTVEGTSNPNLYWYRQAAGRGLQLLFYSVGIGQISSEVPQNLSASRPQDRQFILSSKKLLLSDSGFYLCAWTSGGSQPQHFGDGTRLSIL.

As DNA, the CDR3 is TGTGCCAGTAGTGAGCGGGGGGGTTACAATGAGCAGTTCTTC. It encodes CASSERGGYNEQFF. The chain couples TRBV19 to TRBJ2-1; 10 positions match TRBD2. The CDR3 runs 14 residues. V shed 5 bases, J shed 4 bases, and the junction held 2 bases outside the gene matches. The germline V gene has CDR1 LNHDA and CDR2 SQIVND (reference sequence).

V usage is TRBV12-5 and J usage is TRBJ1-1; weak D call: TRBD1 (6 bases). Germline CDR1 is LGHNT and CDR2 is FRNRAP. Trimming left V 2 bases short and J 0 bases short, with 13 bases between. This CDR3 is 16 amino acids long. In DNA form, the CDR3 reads TGTGCTAGTGGTTTGAATGCAGGGGCCGTGAACACTGAAGCTTTCTTT. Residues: CASGLNAGAVNTEAFF. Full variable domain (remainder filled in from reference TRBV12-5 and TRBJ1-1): DARVTQTPRHKVTEMGQEVTMRCQPILGHNTVFWYRQTMMQGLELLAYFRNRAPLDDSGMPKDRFSAEMPDATLATLKIQPSEPRDSAVYFCASGLNAGAVNTEAFFGQGTRLTVV.

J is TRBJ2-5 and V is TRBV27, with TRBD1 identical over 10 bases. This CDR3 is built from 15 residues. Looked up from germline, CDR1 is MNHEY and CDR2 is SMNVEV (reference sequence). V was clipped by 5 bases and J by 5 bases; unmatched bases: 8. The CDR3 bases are TGTGCCAGCAGTCTTCGACAGGGGGCAGGGGAGACCCAGTACTTC. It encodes CASSLRQGAGETQYF.

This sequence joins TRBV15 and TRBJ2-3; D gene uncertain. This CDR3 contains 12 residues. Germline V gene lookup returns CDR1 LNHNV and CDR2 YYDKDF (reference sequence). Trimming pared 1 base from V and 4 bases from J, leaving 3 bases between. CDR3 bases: TGTGCCACCAGCAGAGGGCCAGATACGCAGTATTTT. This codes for CATSRGPDTQYF.

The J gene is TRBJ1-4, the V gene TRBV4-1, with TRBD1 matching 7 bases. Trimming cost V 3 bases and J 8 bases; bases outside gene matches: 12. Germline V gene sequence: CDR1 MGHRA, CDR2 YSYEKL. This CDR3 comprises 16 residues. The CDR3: CASSHPFRQGWEKLFF. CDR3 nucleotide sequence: TGCGCCAGCAGCCATCCGTTCAGACAGGGTTGGGAAAAACTGTTTTTT.

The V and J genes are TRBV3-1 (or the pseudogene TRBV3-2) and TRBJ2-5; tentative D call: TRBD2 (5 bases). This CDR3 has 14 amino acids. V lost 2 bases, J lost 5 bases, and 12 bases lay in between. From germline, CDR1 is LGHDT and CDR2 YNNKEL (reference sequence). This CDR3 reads CASSQSPTGETQYF. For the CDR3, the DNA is TGTGCCAGCAGCCAAAGCCCGACGGGGGAGACCCAGTACTTC.